The clone carrying this T cell receptor beta chain occurred a few times. V shed 5 bases, J shed 4 bases, and the junction held 11 bases outside the gene matches. Germline lookup yields CDR1 MNHEY and CDR2 SMNVEV (reference sequence). The CDR3 is 15 residues long. Each patient went into thyroid surgery without having received any treatment. The data were obtained in a study of metastatic and nonmetastatic thyroid tumors. Turning to the study itself: Malignant and benign thyroid patients had repertoires compared in peripheral blood and tumor or nodule tissue.

TCRdb reanalyzed the PCR reads with MiXCR. The table lists some 30,000 clones, 30% to 40% of them singletons. This chain joins TRBV27 and TRBJ2-7; TRBD1 agrees at 7 bases. The receptor comes from a female donor with papillary thyroid cancer or a benign thyroid nodule (not recorded which). Some clones in this sample may be carry-over from other donors' samples. The source material was tumor tissue. This CDR3 is CASSQNRDSLYEQYF. For the CDR3, the DNA is TGTGCCAGCAGTCAAAACCGGGACAGTCTTTACGAGCAGTACTTC.